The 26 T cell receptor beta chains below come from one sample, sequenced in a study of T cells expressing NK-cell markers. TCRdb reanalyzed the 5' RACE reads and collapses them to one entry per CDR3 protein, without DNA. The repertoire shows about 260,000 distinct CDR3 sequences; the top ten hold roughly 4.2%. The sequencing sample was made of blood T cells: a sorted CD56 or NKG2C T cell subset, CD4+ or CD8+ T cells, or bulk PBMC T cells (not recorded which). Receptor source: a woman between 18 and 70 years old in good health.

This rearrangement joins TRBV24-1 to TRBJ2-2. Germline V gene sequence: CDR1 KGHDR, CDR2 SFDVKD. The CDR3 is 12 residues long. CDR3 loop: CATSKNTGELFF.

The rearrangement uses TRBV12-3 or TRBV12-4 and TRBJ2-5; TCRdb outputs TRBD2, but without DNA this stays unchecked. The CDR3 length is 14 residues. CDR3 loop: CASSPRGLQETQYF.

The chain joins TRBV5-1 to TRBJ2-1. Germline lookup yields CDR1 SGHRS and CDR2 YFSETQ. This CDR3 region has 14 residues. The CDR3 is CATTMDFSYNEQFF.

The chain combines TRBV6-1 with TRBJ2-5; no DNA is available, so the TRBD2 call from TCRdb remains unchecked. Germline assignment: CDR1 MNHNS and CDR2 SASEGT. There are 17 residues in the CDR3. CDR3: CASSEARWTSGEETQYF.

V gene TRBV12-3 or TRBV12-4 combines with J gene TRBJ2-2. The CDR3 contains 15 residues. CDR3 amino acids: CASTDKGLSTGELFF.

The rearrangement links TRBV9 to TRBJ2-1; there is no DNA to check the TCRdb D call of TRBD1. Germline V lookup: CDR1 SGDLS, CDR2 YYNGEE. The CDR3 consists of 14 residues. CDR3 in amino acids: CASSVGRAVNEQFF.

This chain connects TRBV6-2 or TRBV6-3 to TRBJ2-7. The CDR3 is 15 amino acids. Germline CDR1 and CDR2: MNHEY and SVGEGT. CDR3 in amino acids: CASSYGVAGVYEQYF.

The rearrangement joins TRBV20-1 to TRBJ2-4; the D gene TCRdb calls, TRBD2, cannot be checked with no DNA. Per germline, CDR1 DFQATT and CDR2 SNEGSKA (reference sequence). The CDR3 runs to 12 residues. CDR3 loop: CSAGSPKNIQYF.

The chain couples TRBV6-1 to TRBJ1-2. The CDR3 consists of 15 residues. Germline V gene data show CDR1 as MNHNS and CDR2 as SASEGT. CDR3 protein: CATQREGGLNYGYTF.

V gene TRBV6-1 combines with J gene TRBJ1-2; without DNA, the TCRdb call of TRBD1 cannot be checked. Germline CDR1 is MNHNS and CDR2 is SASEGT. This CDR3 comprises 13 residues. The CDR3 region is CASSQDRAYGYTF.

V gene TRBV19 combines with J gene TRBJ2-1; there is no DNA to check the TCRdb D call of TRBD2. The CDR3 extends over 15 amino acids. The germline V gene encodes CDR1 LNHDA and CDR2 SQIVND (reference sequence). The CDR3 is CASSRLAGNYNEQFF.

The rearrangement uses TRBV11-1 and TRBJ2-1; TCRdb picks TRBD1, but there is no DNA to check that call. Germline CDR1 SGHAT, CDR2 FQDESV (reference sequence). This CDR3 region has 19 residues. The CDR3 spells CASSLSVARGWSSYNEQFF.

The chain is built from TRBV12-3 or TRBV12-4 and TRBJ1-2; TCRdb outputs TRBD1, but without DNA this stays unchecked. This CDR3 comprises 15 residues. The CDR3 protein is CASSPGWGSNYGYTF.

The CDR3 loop reads CSARGETGAHGGYTF. The chain uses TRBV20-1 and TRBJ1-2; lacking DNA, the TRBD1 call made by TCRdb goes unchecked. The CDR3 consists of 15 residues. Germline V lookup: CDR1 DFQATT, CDR2 SNEGSKA (reference sequence).

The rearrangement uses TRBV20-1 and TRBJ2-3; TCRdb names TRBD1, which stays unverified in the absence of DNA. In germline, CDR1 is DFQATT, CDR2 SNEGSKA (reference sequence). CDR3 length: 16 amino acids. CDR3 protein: CSARDRGGTGVNTQYF.

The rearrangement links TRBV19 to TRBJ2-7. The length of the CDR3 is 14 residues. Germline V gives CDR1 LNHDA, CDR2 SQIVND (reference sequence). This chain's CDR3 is CASSIMSDSYEQYF.

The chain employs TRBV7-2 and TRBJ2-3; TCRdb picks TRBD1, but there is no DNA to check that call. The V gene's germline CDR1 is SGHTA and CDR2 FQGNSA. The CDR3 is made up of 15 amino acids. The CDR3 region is CASRPAGGLGATQYF.

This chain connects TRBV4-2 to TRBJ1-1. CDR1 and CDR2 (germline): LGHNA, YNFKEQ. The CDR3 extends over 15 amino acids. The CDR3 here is CASSQDEVMNTEAFF.

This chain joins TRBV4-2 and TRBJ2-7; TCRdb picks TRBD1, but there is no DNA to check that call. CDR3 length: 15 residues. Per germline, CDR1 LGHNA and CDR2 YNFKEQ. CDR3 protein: CASSQGAQAPYEQYF.

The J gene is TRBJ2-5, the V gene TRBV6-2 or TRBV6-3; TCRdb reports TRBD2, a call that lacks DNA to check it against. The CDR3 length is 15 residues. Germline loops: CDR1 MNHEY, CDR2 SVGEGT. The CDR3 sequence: CASSFAGGHQETQYF.

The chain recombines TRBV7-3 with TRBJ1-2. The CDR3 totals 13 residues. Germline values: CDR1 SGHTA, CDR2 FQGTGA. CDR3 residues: CASSFDYRYGYTF.

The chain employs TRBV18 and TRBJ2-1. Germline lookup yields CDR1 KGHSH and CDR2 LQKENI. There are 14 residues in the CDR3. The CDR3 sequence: CASSPPWKNNEQFF.

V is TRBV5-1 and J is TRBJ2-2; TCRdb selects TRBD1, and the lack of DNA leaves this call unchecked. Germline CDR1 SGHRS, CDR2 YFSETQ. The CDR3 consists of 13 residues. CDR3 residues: CASSTALTGELFF.

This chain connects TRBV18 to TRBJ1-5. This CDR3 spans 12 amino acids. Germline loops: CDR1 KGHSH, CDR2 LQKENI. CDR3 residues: CASSPRQGPVHF.

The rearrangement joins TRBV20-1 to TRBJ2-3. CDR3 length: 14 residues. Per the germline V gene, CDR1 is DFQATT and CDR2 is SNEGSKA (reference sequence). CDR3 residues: CSARVLGRRDTQYF.

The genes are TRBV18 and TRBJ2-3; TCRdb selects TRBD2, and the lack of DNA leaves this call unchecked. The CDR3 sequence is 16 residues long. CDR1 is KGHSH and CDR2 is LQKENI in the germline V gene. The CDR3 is CASSPPRGGPTDTQYF.